The T cell receptor (beta chain) under discussion was sequenced for a study of blood T cell repertoires in COVID-19. The CDR3 contains 15 residues. Germline V lookup: CDR1 LNHNV, CDR2 YYDKDF (reference sequence). Trimming removed 5 bases from V and 2 bases from J; junction bases left unmatched: 7. Only in-frame clones appear in the TCRdb table, and some are missing; sequencing was by immunoSEQ multiplex PCR. Altogether around 300,000 clones are present, around 88% being singletons, with the ten largest covering 1.5% to 2%. Material for sequencing was peripheral blood. The sequence was obtained from a woman in her thirties with COVID-19, enrolled during active disease. The genes are TRBV15 and TRBJ2-5; 8 bases fit TRBD2. DNA for the CDR3: TGTGCCACCAGCGGCGGCGGGGGGAGGCAAGAGACCCAGTACTTC. It translates to CATSGGGGRQETQYF.